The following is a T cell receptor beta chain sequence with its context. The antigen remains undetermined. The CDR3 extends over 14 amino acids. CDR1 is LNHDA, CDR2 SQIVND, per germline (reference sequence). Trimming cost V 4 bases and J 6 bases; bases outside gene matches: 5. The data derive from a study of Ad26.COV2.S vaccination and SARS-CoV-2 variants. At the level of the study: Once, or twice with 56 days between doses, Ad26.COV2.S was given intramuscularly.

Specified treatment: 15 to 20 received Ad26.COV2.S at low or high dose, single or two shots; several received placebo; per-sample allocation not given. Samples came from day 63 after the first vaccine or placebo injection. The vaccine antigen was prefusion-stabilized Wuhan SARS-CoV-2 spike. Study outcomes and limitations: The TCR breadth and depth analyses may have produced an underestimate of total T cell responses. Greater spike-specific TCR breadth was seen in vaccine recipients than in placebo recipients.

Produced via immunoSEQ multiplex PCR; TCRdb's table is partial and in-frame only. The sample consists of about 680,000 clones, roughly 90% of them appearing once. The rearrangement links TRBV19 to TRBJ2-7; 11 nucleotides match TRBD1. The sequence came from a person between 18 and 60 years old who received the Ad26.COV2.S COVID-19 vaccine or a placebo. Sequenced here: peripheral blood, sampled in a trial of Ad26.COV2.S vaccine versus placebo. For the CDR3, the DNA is TGTGCCAGTAGTAGAACCGGGACAGGGGGCGAGCAGTACTTC. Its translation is CASSRTGTGGEQYF.